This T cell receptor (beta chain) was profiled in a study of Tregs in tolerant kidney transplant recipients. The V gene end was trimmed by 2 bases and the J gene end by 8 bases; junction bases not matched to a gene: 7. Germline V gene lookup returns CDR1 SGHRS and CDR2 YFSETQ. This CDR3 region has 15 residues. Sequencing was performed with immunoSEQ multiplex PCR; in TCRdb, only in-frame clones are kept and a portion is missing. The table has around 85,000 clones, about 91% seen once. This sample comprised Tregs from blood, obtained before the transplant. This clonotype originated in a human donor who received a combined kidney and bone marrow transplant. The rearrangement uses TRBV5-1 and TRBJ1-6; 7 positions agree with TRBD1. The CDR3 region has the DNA TGCGCCAGCAGCTTACAGGGGTTGGGCGATTCACCCCTCCACTTT. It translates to CASSLQGLGDSPLHF.